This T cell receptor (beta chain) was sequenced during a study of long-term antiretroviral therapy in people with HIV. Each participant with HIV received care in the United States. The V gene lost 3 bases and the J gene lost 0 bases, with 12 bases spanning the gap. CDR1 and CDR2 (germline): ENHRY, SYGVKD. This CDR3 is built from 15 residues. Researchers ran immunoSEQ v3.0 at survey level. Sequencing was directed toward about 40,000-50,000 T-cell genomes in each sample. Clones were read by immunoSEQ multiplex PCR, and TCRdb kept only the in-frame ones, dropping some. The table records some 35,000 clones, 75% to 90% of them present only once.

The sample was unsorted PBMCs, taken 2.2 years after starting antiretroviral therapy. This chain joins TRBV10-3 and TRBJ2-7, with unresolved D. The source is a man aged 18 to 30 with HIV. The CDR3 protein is CAISDLDADSYEQYF. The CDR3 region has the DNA TGTGCCATCAGTGACCTGGACGCAGACTCCTACGAGCAGTACTTC.